This T cell receptor beta chain was recorded in a study of spatial heterogeneity in lung cancer. Turning to the study itself: Alpha-chain sequences were consistently detected in smaller numbers than beta-chain sequences.

Each TCR cDNA molecule carried a unique molecular identifier. In TCRdb, the 5' RACE reads were re-called with MiXCR into one record per CDR3 protein. Of around 7,000 distinct CDR3 sequences in the sample, approximately 7% are singletons; the top ten hold roughly 73%. Time point reported: sample taken at primary tumor resection. The input material, whole RNA from tumor, nontumor lung or frozen PBMC, was sequenced unsorted. CDR1 DFQATT and CDR2 SNEGSKA come from the germline V gene (reference sequence). The CDR3 extends over 15 amino acids. Trimming cost V 0 bases and J 4 bases, with 15 bases left between them. Study outcomes and limitations: More often at tumor resection than at routine follow-up, ubiquitous expanded tumor TCRs were detected in the blood.

This clonotype was seen repeatedly, ten times or more. Antigen unknown. This beta chain represents an off-target read in a library built for alpha chains; its size is of limited meaning. The TCR was taken from a male donor with early-stage non-small cell lung cancer. The chain combines TRBV20-1 with TRBJ2-5; TRBD1 or TRBD2 may be the D gene (5 bases each). Sequenced material: PBMCs, taken at surgery. The CDR3 bases are TGCAGTGCTAGAGATGGGACCAGCGCCGCAGAGACCCAGTACTTC. It specifies CSARDGTSAAETQYF.